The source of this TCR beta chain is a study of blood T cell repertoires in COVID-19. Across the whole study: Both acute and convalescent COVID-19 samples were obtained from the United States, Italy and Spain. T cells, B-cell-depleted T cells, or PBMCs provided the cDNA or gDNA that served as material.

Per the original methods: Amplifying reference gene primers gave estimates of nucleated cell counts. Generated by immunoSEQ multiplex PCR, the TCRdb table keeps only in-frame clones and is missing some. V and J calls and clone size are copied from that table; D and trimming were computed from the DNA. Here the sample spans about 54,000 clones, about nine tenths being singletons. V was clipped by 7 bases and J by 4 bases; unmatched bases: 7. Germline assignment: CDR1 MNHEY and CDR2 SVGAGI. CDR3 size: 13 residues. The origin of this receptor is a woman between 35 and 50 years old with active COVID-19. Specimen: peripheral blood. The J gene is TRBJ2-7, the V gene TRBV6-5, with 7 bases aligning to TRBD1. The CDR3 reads CASTTGRGYEQYF. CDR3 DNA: TGTGCCAGCACTACGGGCAGGGGGTACGAGCAGTACTTC.